This is a list of T cell receptor beta chains from one sample in a study of blood T cell repertoires in COVID-19. Profiled with immunoSEQ multiplex PCR; TCRdb holds only in-frame clones, not every one. Of approximately 59,000 clones listed, around 80% are singletons. The material sequenced was peripheral blood. The origin of the receptors is a man at least 80 years old with acute or convalescent COVID-19. CDR3s include the opening cysteine and the closing phenylalanine or tryptophan. A row's size may be missing; if present it is once, few, many or a size class.

>.|TRBV7-2|TRBJ1-1
CATSGQGVGTEAFF
>.|TRBV12-3/TRBV12-4|TRBJ1-2
CASSTGTGYGYTF
>once|TRBV7-2|TRBJ2-5
CASSPRTSGRETQYF
>.|TRBV20-1|TRBJ2-7
CSAAGGYEQYF
>.|TRBV6-2/TRBV6-3|TRBJ2-6
CASSYSGQGSGANVLTF
>.|TRBV4-3|TRBJ2-1
CASSRNRGSEQFF
>.|TRBV11-2|TRBJ2-1
CASRSSRLAGEQFF
>.|TRBV14|TRBJ2-7
CASSRPDRVYSYEQYF
>.|TRBV30|TRBJ2-3
CAWSVEIAGVGTDTQYF
>.|TRBV5-1|TRBJ1-3
CASKETGHSGNTIYF
>few|TRBV7-8|TRBJ1-6
CASSLVEAGGYSPLHF
>many|TRBV6-2/TRBV6-3|TRBJ1-4
CASSPQGANGKLFF
>.|TRBV27|TRBJ2-3
CASSLVIATDTQYF
>.|TRBV5-4|TRBJ2-7
CASSPGLAGGYEQYF
>once|TRBV21-1|TRBJ2-3
CASILDVTDTQYF
>.|TRBV10-3|TRBJ1-1
CAISESQSEAFF
>few|TRBV19|TRBJ2-7
CASSLRTEPYYEQYF
>.|TRBV18|TRBJ2-7
CASSPGGPVEQYF
>.|TRBV4-1|TRBJ2-7
CASSLAGTGGYEQYF
>.|TRBV6-6|TRBJ1-5
CASSFRQGAGQPQHF
>.|TRBV5-1|TRBJ1-5
CASSGGGTNQPQHF
>.|TRBV29-1|TRBJ2-3
CSVGVVRVGTDTQYF
>.|TRBV5-4|TRBJ2-3
CASSPKAGGISTDTQYF
>.|TRBV28|TRBJ2-3
CASRIDSTSTDTQYF
>.|TRBV12-3/TRBV12-4|TRBJ2-4
CASSKLAKNIQYF
>.|TRBV6-1|TRBJ2-7
CASSELPYEQYF
>.|TRBV7-9|TRBJ2-7
CASSLNSGSSYEQYF
>few|TRBV5-1|TRBJ2-7
CASSPTQGVYEQYF
>.|TRBV7-3|TRBJ2-5
CASSSRQQETQYF
>.|TRBV19|TRBJ2-5
CASSGQRSGRAETQYF
>many|TRBV5-1|TRBJ2-7
CASSATGTGHYEQYF
>once|TRBV6-5|TRBJ2-7
CASSYMLGTYEQYF
>.|TRBV7-8|TRBJ1-1
CASSHSGTEAFF
>once|TRBV6-5|TRBJ2-5
CASSPWRGAQETQYF
>.|TRBV27|TRBJ2-7
CASSLSTAGSYEQYF
>.|TRBV24-1|TRBJ2-7
CATSGPNGQYF
>few|TRBV29-1|TRBJ2-1
CSVEAGEQFF
>.|TRBV19|TRBJ2-2
CASKRTPNTGELFF
>.|TRBV11-2|TRBJ2-5
CASSTTAWSQYF
>.|TRBV6-6|TRBJ1-6
CASSYSYRDSPLHF
>.|TRBV5-1|TRBJ1-1
CASSSYSDSREAFF
>large|TRBV19|TRBJ2-7
CASSIGQGRYEQYF
>.|TRBV11-3|TRBJ2-3
CASSLGRASGKHF
>.|TRBV29-1|TRBJ1-1
CSVLGDRGGAEAFF
>.|TRBV6-1|TRBJ2-3
CASSEAETDTQYF
>few|TRBV2|TRBJ1-2
CASRDRGPLGYGYTF
>.|TRBV7-2|TRBJ2-1
CASLRTGGAGEQFF
>.|TRBV6-6|TRBJ1-3
CASSYQTGVGNTIYF